This T cell receptor (beta chain) derives from a study of Ad26.COV2.S vaccination and SARS-CoV-2 variants. Overall study context: The study gave Ad26.COV2.S intramuscularly, once or twice 56 days apart.

The method was immunoSEQ multiplex PCR; TCRdb's version includes in-frame clones alone and lacks a portion of them. The table shows roughly 500,000 clones, with around 90% occurring only once. Treatment noted: over 15 received Ad26.COV2.S at low or high dose, single or two shots; about 5 received placebo; per-sample allocation not given. Following the first vaccine or placebo injection, samples were taken on day 63. Germline V gives CDR1 MNHEY, CDR2 SVGAGI. The CDR3 loop spans 15 amino acids. With 0 bases removed from V and 4 bases from J, the gap between germline ends came to 12 bases. The material was peripheral blood, obtained in a trial of Ad26.COV2.S vaccine versus placebo. The receptor was derived from a person aged 18-65 years who received the Ad26.COV2.S COVID-19 vaccine or a placebo. The chain joins TRBV6-5 to TRBJ1-2; possibly TRBD1 for D (6 bases). CDR3 in DNA: TGTGCCAGCAGTTACTCGAGGGCAGGGGTCTATGGCTACACCTTC. Protein sequence: CASSYSRAGVYGYTF.